One sample yielded the 31 T cell receptor beta chains listed below, sequenced in a study of T cell responses to AZD1222 COVID-19 vaccine. The method was immunoSEQ multiplex PCR; TCRdb's version includes in-frame clones alone and lacks a portion of them. The sample yields about 150,000 clones, approximately 87% seen once. The specimen comprised peripheral blood, sampled 28 days after the second AZD1222 dose. The receptors originated from an adult who received the AZD1222 COVID-19 vaccine.

This chain connects TRBV2 to TRBJ1-3; 7 bases line up with TRBD1. There are 15 residues in the CDR3. The germline V gene has CDR1 SNHLY and CDR2 FYNNEI. V lost 6 bases, J lost 0 bases, and 5 bases stayed unmatched. The CDR3 protein is CASRTGFPSGNTIYF. DNA of the CDR3: TGTGCCAGCAGGACAGGGTTCCCCTCTGGAAACACCATATATTTT.

This clone was found once. The chain is built from TRBV5-1 and TRBJ1-4; D perhaps matches TRBD1 (5 bases). V lost 0 bases, J lost 8 bases, and 11 bases lay in between. Germline CDR1 SGHRS, CDR2 YFSETQ. CDR3 size: 14 residues. The DNA of the CDR3 is TGCGCCAGCAGCTTGGAAGGGGTGAAGGAAAAACTGTTTTTT. Its protein product is CASSLEGVKEKLFF.

This clone was counted a single time. The chain uses TRBV7-2 and TRBJ2-7, with D possibly TRBD2 on 6 matching bases. The V end was cut by 0 bases, the J end by 1 base, with 19 bases between. The CDR3 length is 18 residues. CDR1 is SGHTA and CDR2 is FQGNSA in the germline V gene. The CDR3 sequence is CASSLAAATGERSYEQYF. The CDR3 DNA sequence: TGTGCCAGCAGCTTAGCCGCCGCTACGGGAGAAAGGTCCTACGAGCAGTACTTC.

The V call is TRBV6-1, the J call TRBJ1-2, with a possible D match to TRBD1 (6 bases). This CDR3 has 15 amino acids. Deletions cut 2 bases from V and 7 bases from J, with 17 bases between. Germline-derived CDR1 and CDR2 are MNHNS and SASEGT. This CDR3 is CASSEMVQGRSGYTF. In DNA form, the CDR3 reads TGTGCCAGCAGTGAAATGGTACAGGGACGTTCTGGCTACACCTTC.

This chain joins TRBV20-1 and TRBJ2-5; D is uncertain. V lost 5 bases and J 5 bases, leaving 9 bases between the germline ends. CDR1 DFQATT and CDR2 SNEGSKA come from the germline V gene (reference sequence). The CDR3 totals 11 residues. CDR3 residues: CSAGPGETQYF. As DNA, the CDR3 is TGCAGTGCTGGACCTGGGGAGACCCAGTACTTC.

The chain links TRBV4-1 to TRBJ2-1; 14 nucleotides line up with TRBD2. Germline lookup yields CDR1 MGHRA and CDR2 YSYEKL. CDR3 size: 17 residues. V lost 4 bases, J lost 7 bases, and 9 bases stayed unmatched. CDR3 sequence reads: CASSPRTSGRLGNEQFF. The CDR3 DNA is TGCGCCAGCAGCCCTCGGACTAGCGGGAGGTTGGGGAATGAGCAGTTCTTC.

V and J are TRBV7-8 and TRBJ1-2; D is ambiguous. The CDR3 has 14 residues. Germline CDR1 reads SGHVS; CDR2 reads FQNEAQ. Trimming took 5 bases from V and 0 from J, leaving 10 bases between them. CDR3 nucleotides: TGTGCCAGCAGCCCTGCCGGGTCTAACTATGGCTACACCTTC. Amino acid sequence: CASSPAGSNYGYTF.

The gene calls are TRBV3-1 (or the pseudogene TRBV3-2) and TRBJ2-1, with D perhaps matching TRBD2 (5 bases). The germline CDR1 and CDR2 sequences are LGHDT and YNNKEL (reference sequence). This CDR3 comprises 15 residues. V was clipped by 0 bases and J by 1 base, with 7 bases between them. The CDR3 reads CASSQDGVSYNEQFF. The DNA for the CDR3 is TGTGCCAGCAGCCAAGACGGGGTGTCCTACAATGAGCAGTTCTTC.

This chain joins TRBV19 and TRBJ2-7, with a weak D call TRBD1 (6 bases). The V gene's germline CDR1 is LNHDA and CDR2 SQIVND (reference sequence). The CDR3 is 13 amino acids. The germline V and J ends were trimmed by 10 bases and 4 bases, with 17 bases remaining between them. The CDR3 sequence is CATKRQDGYEQYF. The CDR3 region has the DNA TGTGCCACTAAACGACAGGATGGATACGAGCAGTACTTC.

In nucleotides, the CDR3 is TGTGCCTCCTCAGAGCGGGAGAACGGGGAGCTGTTTTTT. Amino acids: CASSERENGELFF. The chain links TRBV2 to TRBJ2-2, with 8 bases that match TRBD2. The CDR3 is 13 amino acids. The junction had 9 bases not matched to a gene; V was cut back by 11 bases and J by 7 bases. CDR1 and CDR2 from the germline V gene are SNHLY and FYNNEI.

V and J are TRBV7-2 and TRBJ2-3; no reliable D call. V lost 5 bases and J 3 bases, leaving 6 bases between the germline ends. In germline, CDR1 is SGHTA, CDR2 FQGNSA. This CDR3 contains 12 residues. CDR3 in amino acids: CASSGSTDTQYF. The CDR3, as DNA: TGTGCCAGCAGCGGGTCAACAGATACGCAGTATTTT.

The CDR3 DNA sequence: TGTGCCAGCAGGGCCGGGACACTTTATAGCAATCAGCCCCAGCATTTT. This encodes CASRAGTLYSNQPQHF. The V gene is TRBV28, the J gene TRBJ1-5, with D tentatively TRBD1 (6 bases). The germline V and J ends were trimmed by 6 bases and 0 bases, with 15 bases remaining between them. Germline CDR1 and CDR2: MDHEN and SYDVKM. The CDR3 extends over 16 amino acids.

This clone came up once. The V call is TRBV19, the J call TRBJ1-4; D call uncertain. The germline V gene has CDR1 LNHDA and CDR2 SQIVND (reference sequence). V was trimmed by 9 bases and J by 5 bases, leaving 16 bases between them. The CDR3 runs 14 residues. This CDR3 reads CASLDRSSNEKLFF. For the CDR3, the DNA is TGTGCCAGCCTTGATCGATCTTCAAATGAAAAACTGTTTTTT.

The rearrangement links TRBV4-1 to TRBJ1-6, with D maybe TRBD1 (5 bases). Trimming stripped 4 bases from V and 0 bases from J, with 16 bases between. This CDR3 is 18 amino acids long. CDR1 and CDR2 from the germline V gene are MGHRA and YSYEKL. The CDR3 loop reads CASSREGTVSSYNSPLHF. The CDR3 DNA reads TGCGCCAGCAGCCGAGAAGGGACTGTTAGCTCCTATAATTCACCCCTCCACTTT.

The rearrangement links TRBV6-5 to TRBJ1-4; D is possibly TRBD1 (5 bases). In germline, CDR1 is MNHEY, CDR2 SVGAGI. The CDR3 is made up of 14 amino acids. V gave up 2 bases and J gave up 5 bases, with 9 bases separating them. CDR3 protein: CASSYGHQNEKLFF. The CDR3 bases are TGTGCCAGCAGTTACGGACACCAGAATGAAAAACTGTTTTTT.

The chain combines TRBV28 with TRBJ1-2; 11 bases are shared with TRBD1. Unmatched junction bases numbered 8, after V lost 6 bases and J lost 8 bases. This CDR3 is built from 14 residues. The V gene's germline CDR1 is MDHEN and CDR2 SYDVKM. The CDR3 sequence is CASSKGQGVQGYTF. The CDR3, as DNA: TGTGCCAGCAGCAAGGGACAGGGGGTTCAGGGCTACACCTTC.

The V call is TRBV3-1 (or the pseudogene TRBV3-2), the J call TRBJ1-4, with a tentative D call TRBD1 (6 bases). The V gene's germline CDR1 is LGHDT and CDR2 YNNKEL (reference sequence). V lost 6 bases to trimming and J lost 1 base, with 18 bases between them. The CDR3 extends over 17 amino acids. The CDR3 sequence: CASRATGFSGTNEKLFF. CDR3 in DNA: TGTGCCAGCAGAGCCACAGGGTTTAGTGGAACTAATGAAAAACTGTTTTTT.

V is TRBV19 and J is TRBJ2-3, with 7 bases lining up with TRBD2. The CDR3 is 17 residues long. V shed 5 bases, J shed 7 bases, and the junction held 18 bases outside the gene matches. Germline lookup yields CDR1 LNHDA and CDR2 SQIVND (reference sequence). The CDR3 coding sequence is TGTGCCAGTAGTGAACGCGTTGGCGGGAGTATCACGCATACGCAGTATTTT. This encodes CASSERVGGSITHTQYF.

The chain joins TRBV27 to TRBJ1-4, with D uncertain. Trimming pared 2 bases from V and 6 bases from J, leaving 10 bases between. This CDR3 region has 14 residues. The V gene's germline CDR1 is MNHEY and CDR2 SMNVEV (reference sequence). CDR3 sequence (DNA): TGTGCCAGCAGTTTAGGAGGTTTTGATGAAAAACTGTTTTTT. This codes for CASSLGGFDEKLFF.

The J gene is TRBJ2-1, the V gene TRBV10-3; tentatively, D is TRBD1 (7 bases). The CDR3 is 20 residues long. Germline V gene data show CDR1 as ENHRY and CDR2 as SYGVKD. V was cut by 3 bases and J by 5 bases, with 29 bases left in between. CDR3 in amino acids: CAISDNLALPWGTENNEQFF. CDR3 nucleotide sequence: TGTGCCATCAGTGACAATCTAGCGCTCCCGTGGGGGACAGAAAACAATGAGCAGTTCTTC.

The chain has TRBV19 and TRBJ1-5, with D maybe TRBD1 (5 bases). V was clipped by 3 bases and J by 1 base, with 16 bases between them. The CDR3 contains 17 residues. Germline loops: CDR1 LNHDA, CDR2 SQIVND (reference sequence). The CDR3 spells CASSMDDGQTSNQPQHF. The CDR3, as DNA: TGTGCCAGTAGTATGGACGACGGACAAACAAGCAATCAGCCCCAGCATTTT.

V gene TRBV29-1 combines with J gene TRBJ2-3; the D call may be TRBD1 or TRBD2 (5 bases each). Trimming removed 4 bases from V and 6 bases from J, with 14 bases in between. The CDR3 extends over 13 amino acids. CDR1 is SQVTM, CDR2 ANQGSEA, per germline. The CDR3: CSVGGTLADTQYF. CDR3 bases: TGCAGCGTTGGTGGGACCCTCGCCGATACGCAGTATTTT.

The J gene is TRBJ1-4, the V gene TRBV28; no clear D gene. This CDR3 spans 14 amino acids. V gave up 5 bases and J gave up 6 bases, with 13 bases separating them. Per the germline V gene, CDR1 is MDHEN and CDR2 is SYDVKM. As DNA, the CDR3 is TGTGCCAGCAGTCCGACCCTGAGGGATGAAAAACTGTTTTTT. Its translation: CASSPTLRDEKLFF.

V is TRBV19 and J is TRBJ1-5; TRBD1 agrees at 7 bases. V lost 3 bases and J lost 7; bases outside the gene matches: 6. The germline gives CDR1 LNHDA, CDR2 SQIVND (reference sequence). The CDR3 is 14 residues long. As DNA, the CDR3 is TGTGCCAGTAGTATTCAGGAAGGGGGCCAGCCCCAGCATTTT. Translating it yields CASSIQEGGQPQHF.

CDR3 nucleotide sequence: TGTGCCAGCAGTCCTCGGGACAGGGCCTACGAGCAGTACTTC. Translated: CASSPRDRAYEQYF. The chain links TRBV2 to TRBJ2-7; 9 bases agree with TRBD1. CDR1 and CDR2 (germline): SNHLY, FYNNEI. This CDR3 is 14 amino acids long. V shed 5 bases and J 2 bases; nucleotides not matched to a gene: 4.

The sample holds one count of this clone. The rearrangement links TRBV7-3 to TRBJ1-2; TRBD1 might be the D (6 bases). The CDR3 has 16 residues. Trimming took off 5 bases at V and 3 bases at J, with 19 bases between the two ends. Germline-derived CDR1 and CDR2 are SGHTA and FQGTGA. The CDR3, as DNA: TGTGCCAGCAGCGCCCAAGCCGGGGGCGTTGACTATGGCTACACCTTC. It yields the protein CASSAQAGGVDYGYTF.

The genes are TRBV10-1 and TRBJ1-2; D gene ambiguous. Looked up from germline, CDR1 is WNHNN and CDR2 is SYGVQD (reference sequence). V shed 3 bases and J shed 4 bases, with 0 bases lying between them. This CDR3 is built from 10 residues. The CDR3 DNA reads as TGCGCCAGCAGTGACTATGGCTACACCTTC. Translating it yields CASSDYGYTF.

V is TRBV14 and J is TRBJ1-2; a possible D gene is TRBD1 (6 bases). Germline V CDR1 and CDR2: SGHDN, FVKESK. The CDR3 totals 14 residues. V gave up 3 bases and J gave up 9 bases, with 17 bases separating them. This CDR3 reads CASSQAPGQGSYTF. In DNA, the CDR3 is TGTGCCAGCAGCCAGGCCCCGGGTCAGGGGAGCTACACCTTC.

This chain uses TRBV5-6 with TRBJ2-5; TRBD1 might be the D (5 bases). Germline CDR1 SGHDT, CDR2 YYEEEE. The CDR3 runs to 14 residues. The ends were cut back, 4 bases at V and 5 bases at J, with 15 bases in the middle. The CDR3 is CASSGARGSETQYF. The DNA of the CDR3 is TGTGCCAGCAGCGGGGCTAGGGGATCCGAGACCCAGTACTTC. Looking up the rest from reference TRBV5-6 and TRBJ2-5 gives the full variable domain: DAGVTQSPTHLIKTRGQQVTLRCSPKSGHDTVSWYQQALGQGPQFIFQYYEEEERQRGNFPDRFSGHQFPNYSSELNVNALLLGDSALYLCASSGARGSETQYFGPGTRLLVL.

The V and J genes are TRBV19 and TRBJ1-3, with 12 bases that match TRBD1. Germline CDR1 and CDR2: LNHDA and SQIVND (reference sequence). The V segment lost 6 bases and the J segment 2 bases; nucleotides outside the gene matches: 11. The CDR3 has 18 residues. The CDR3 nucleotides read TGTGCCAGTAGCACGCCCGGGACAGGGGGCGAGGCTGGAAACACCATATATTTT. Protein product: CASSTPGTGGEAGNTIYF.

The rearrangement uses TRBV5-1 and TRBJ2-3; D gene ambiguous. The CDR3 contains 15 residues. Germline V gene sequence: CDR1 SGHRS, CDR2 YFSETQ. V lost 3 bases and J lost 2, with 13 bases in between. The CDR3 nucleotides are TGCGCCAGCAGCTCGGCGGCGTCCATCACAGATACGCAGTATTTT. It specifies CASSSAASITDTQYF. The variable domain in full, with the rest retrieved from reference TRBV5-1 and TRBJ2-3, is KAGVTQTPRYLIKTRGQQVTLSCSPISGHRSVSWYQQTPGQGLQFLFEYFSETQRNKGNFPGRFSGRQFSNSRSEMNVSTLELGDSALYLCASSSAASITDTQYFGPGTRLTVL.